The 20 T cell receptor beta chains given below trace back to one sample, sequenced in a study of early T cells in non-severe SARS-CoV-2 infection. Each CDR3 protein gets one entry after TCRdb re-called the 5' RACE reads with MiXCR. The sample has about 39,000 distinct CDR3 sequences; 4.5% to 7% are singletons. Sample: whole blood, taken at baseline. These receptors were collected from an adult who was a healthcare worker with PCR-confirmed SARS-CoV-2 infection or an uninfected control (not recorded which).

This clonotype showed up many times. This sequence joins TRBV20-1 and TRBJ2-7; a possible D gene is TRBD2 (6 bases). This CDR3 is built from 13 residues. CDR1 is DFQATT and CDR2 is SNEGSKA in the germline V gene (reference sequence). Trimming removed 5 bases at V and 3 bases at J, with 14 bases between. CDR3 in amino acids: CSAGGMTGYEQYF. CDR3 in DNA: TGCAGTGCTGGCGGGATGACGGGCTACGAGCAGTACTTC.

In this sample, this clonotype turned up many times. V usage is TRBV20-1 and J usage is TRBJ2-3; D is possibly TRBD1 (5 bases). V was cut by 3 bases and J by 6 bases, with 13 bases left in between. The CDR3 has 13 amino acids. The V gene's germline CDR1 is DFQATT and CDR2 SNEGSKA (reference sequence). CDR3 nucleotides: TGCAGTGCTAGTCGAAGGGGCGAGGATACGCAGTATTTT. This sequence encodes CSASRRGEDTQYF.

This clonotype was observed many times. The chain recombines TRBV5-1 with TRBJ1-4; D gene ambiguous. The ends were cut back, 0 bases at V and 6 bases at J, with 6 bases in the middle. The germline V gene encodes CDR1 SGHRS and CDR2 YFSETQ. The CDR3 sequence is 13 residues long. The CDR3 DNA is TGCGCCAGCAGCTTGGGGGCCTATGAAAAACTGTTTTTT. It encodes CASSLGAYEKLFF. The entire variable domain, with the rest obtained from reference TRBV5-1 and TRBJ1-4, is as follows: KAGVTQTPRYLIKTRGQQVTLSCSPISGHRSVSWYQQTPGQGLQFLFEYFSETQRNKGNFPGRFSGRQFSNSRSEMNVSTLELGDSALYLCASSLGAYEKLFFGSGTQLSVL.

This clonotype was observed at least ten times. This chain connects TRBV4-1 to TRBJ1-1; tentative D call: TRBD1 (6 bases). Trimming left V 0 bases short and J 5 bases short, with 16 bases between. Germline lookup yields CDR1 MGHRA and CDR2 YSYEKL. This CDR3 is 16 amino acids long. The CDR3 region has the DNA TGCGCCAGCAGCCAAGAATGGCAGGGGATACGGACTGAAGCTTTCTTT. This sequence encodes CASSQEWQGIRTEAFF.

The chain is built from TRBV12-3 or TRBV12-4 and TRBJ1-1; no firm D call. The CDR3 sequence is 13 residues long. Trimming took off 3 bases at V and 1 base at J, with 6 bases between the two ends. The CDR3 region has the DNA TGTGCCAGCAGTTTCATGGAGAACACTGAAGCTTTCTTT. It codes for CASSFMENTEAFF.

This clonotype was picked up many times. The chain combines TRBV20-1 with TRBJ2-3; D is perhaps TRBD1 or TRBD2 (5 bases each). V was trimmed by 1 base and J by 4 bases, leaving 24 bases between them. CDR1 and CDR2 from the germline V gene are DFQATT and SNEGSKA (reference sequence). This CDR3 has 18 amino acids. Written as DNA, the CDR3 is TGCAGTGCTAGAGGACTTTGGGGTCAGCCACGAGGGGCAGATACGCAGTATTTT. This gives the protein CSARGLWGQPRGADTQYF.

This clonotype was counted at least ten times. The CDR3 here is CASSSGQTRTDTQYF. CDR3 bases: TGTGCCAGCAGCTCCGGGCAGACCAGAACAGATACGCAGTATTTT. The chain is built from TRBV2 and TRBJ2-3; no reliable D call. Germline CDR1 SNHLY, CDR2 FYNNEI. This CDR3 has 15 residues. Trimming took 6 bases from V and 3 from J, leaving 16 bases between them.

The rearrangement links TRBV7-2 to TRBJ1-2; the D gene is possibly TRBD1 (5 bases). From germline, CDR1 is SGHTA and CDR2 FQGNSA. The CDR3 contains 15 residues. Trimming took 5 bases from V and 0 from J, leaving 13 bases between them. CDR3 sequence: CASSTYQGPNYGYTF. CDR3 DNA sequence: TGTGCCAGCAGCACTTACCAGGGACCTAACTATGGCTACACCTTC.

This clonotype was picked up many times. The chain joins TRBV2 to TRBJ1-1; D call uncertain. This CDR3 comprises 15 residues. The V gene lost 11 bases and the J gene lost 7 bases, with 26 bases spanning the gap. The V gene's germline CDR1 is SNHLY and CDR2 FYNNEI. The chain's CDR3 is CALPPVRRARNEAFF. CDR3 bases: TGTGCCCTGCCACCTGTCCGGCGCGCGCGGAATGAAGCTTTCTTT.

This clonotype was recorded at least ten times. This sequence joins TRBV20-1 and TRBJ1-6; 7 bases fit TRBD1. This CDR3 is built from 15 residues. Germline trimming cut 0 bases from V and 10 bases from J; bases unmatched to any gene: 9. Germline CDR1 is DFQATT and CDR2 is SNEGSKA (reference sequence). CDR3 in DNA: TGCAGTGCTAGAGAAAATTTACAGGGGAGGTCACCCCTCCACTTT. Translated: CSARENLQGRSPLHF.

This clonotype has a handful of counts. The rearrangement links TRBV6-6 to TRBJ1-2; D uncertain. The CDR3 has 13 residues. The V end lost 6 bases, the J end lost 3 bases, and 11 bases lay between the germline ends. CDR1 and CDR2 (germline): MNHNY, SVGAGI (reference sequence). This CDR3 is CASRVEGYYGYTF. CDR3 in DNA: TGTGCCAGCAGGGTCGAGGGTTACTATGGCTACACCTTC.

There are many counts of this clonotype. The rearrangement links TRBV19 to TRBJ2-3; 9 bases are a match to TRBD1. The V segment lost 4 bases and the J segment 2 bases; nucleotides outside the gene matches: 4. The CDR3 totals 15 residues. CDR1 and CDR2 from the germline V gene are LNHDA and SQIVND (reference sequence). CDR3 in amino acids: CASSTGTGNTDTQYF. DNA of the CDR3: TGTGCCAGTAGTACCGGGACAGGGAACACAGATACGCAGTATTTT.

In this sample, this clonotype turned up many times. CDR3 in amino acids: CASSIPSTISPSPLHF. CDR3 sequence (DNA): TGTGCCAGTAGTATACCGTCTACAATATCCCCTTCACCCCTCCACTTT. This chain connects TRBV19 to TRBJ1-6; no firm D call. The V end was cut by 2 bases, the J end by 9 bases, with 17 bases between. Looked up from germline, CDR1 is LNHDA and CDR2 is SQIVND (reference sequence). This CDR3 is built from 16 residues.

This clonotype was counted at least ten times. This chain links TRBV7-3 with TRBJ2-5; TRBD2 aligns across 9 bases. Trimming removed 5 bases from V and 5 bases from J; junction bases left unmatched: 6. Germline V gene lookup returns CDR1 SGHTA and CDR2 FQGTGA. The CDR3 length is 14 residues. The CDR3 sequence: CASSRSAGGETQYF. As DNA, the CDR3 is TGTGCCAGCAGCCGATCGGCGGGAGGGGAGACCCAGTACTTC. The full variable domain, in which reference TRBV7-3 and TRBJ2-5 provide the parts outside the CDR3, is GAGVSQTPSNKVTEKGKYVELRCDPISGHTALYWYRQSLGQGPEFLIYFQGTGAADDSGLPNDRFFAVRPEGSVSTLKIQRTERGDSAVYLCASSRSAGGETQYFGPGTRLLVL.

This clonotype was seen ten or more times. This CDR3 reads CAWRLGNTEAFF. For the CDR3, the DNA is TGTGCCTGGAGGTTAGGGAACACTGAAGCTTTCTTT. The rearrangement uses TRBV30 and TRBJ1-1; D call uncertain. From germline, CDR1 is GTSNPN and CDR2 SVGIG (reference sequence). With 3 bases removed from V and 1 base from J, the gap between germline ends came to 6 bases. The CDR3 runs 12 residues. The full variable domain, in which reference TRBV30 and TRBJ1-1 provide the parts outside the CDR3, is SQTIHQWPATLVQPVGSPLSLECTVEGTSNPNLYWYRQAAGRGLQLLFYSVGIGQISSEVPQNLSASRPQDRQFILSSKKLLLSDSGFYLCAWRLGNTEAFFGQGTRLTVV.

This clonotype was observed at least ten times. This chain connects TRBV7-8 to TRBJ2-3, with TRBD1 matching over 8 bases. Germline V gene sequence: CDR1 SGHVS, CDR2 FQNEAQ. J was trimmed by 2 bases and V by 0 bases; bases with no gene match: 10. The CDR3 runs to 18 residues. Here the CDR3 DNA reads TGTGCCAGCAGCTTAGCGTGGGCAGGGGGCGCTGACACAGATACGCAGTATTTT. Translating it yields CASSLAWAGGADTDTQYF.

This clonotype came up many times. The chain recombines TRBV12-3 or TRBV12-4 with TRBJ2-1; 7 nucleotides line up with TRBD2. CDR3 length: 13 residues. V trimming: 5 bases; J trimming: 8 bases; junction bases outside the gene matches: 6. This CDR3 reads CASSVVGGDEQFF. The CDR3 DNA follows: TGTGCCAGCAGTGTAGTGGGAGGGGATGAGCAGTTCTTC.

At least ten counts were recorded for this clonotype. The chain carries TRBV6-5 and TRBJ2-1, with 16 bases lining up with TRBD2. The CDR3 contains 18 residues. The germline CDR1 and CDR2 sequences are MNHEY and SVGAGI. Trimming at V came to 4 bases and at J to 3 bases, leaving 6 bases not matched to a gene. Here the CDR3 reads CASSFAGTSGGGYNEQFF. The CDR3 nucleotides are TGTGCCAGCAGTTTTGCCGGGACTAGCGGGGGGGGCTACAATGAGCAGTTCTTC.

This clonotype was counted ten times or more. CDR3 DNA: TGTGCCAGCAGCTTAGGAGGGGGGGAAGCAGATACGCAGTATTTT. This translates into CASSLGGGEADTQYF. The chain joins TRBV5-4 to TRBJ2-3; possible D gene TRBD2, 7 bases. The CDR3 loop spans 15 amino acids. V gave up 2 bases and J gave up 4 bases, with 14 bases separating them. In germline, CDR1 is SGHNT, CDR2 YYREEE (reference sequence). The entire variable domain, with the rest obtained from reference TRBV5-4 and TRBJ2-3, is as follows: ETGVTQSPTHLIKTRGQQVTLRCSSQSGHNTVSWYQQALGQGPQFIFQYYREEENGRGNFPPRFSGLQFPNYSSELNVNALELDDSALYLCASSLGGGEADTQYFGPGTRLTVL.

This clonotype was counted ten times or more. The chain combines TRBV4-1 with TRBJ2-7; 12 positions match TRBD1. This CDR3 comprises 16 residues. After removal of 4 bases from V and 5 bases from J, the junction contained 9 bases not matched to a gene. Germline CDR1 reads MGHRA; CDR2 reads YSYEKL. CDR3 region: CASSPPFGTGGNEQYF. The DNA of the CDR3 is TGCGCCAGCAGCCCTCCTTTTGGGACAGGGGGCAACGAGCAGTACTTC.